The 19 T cell receptor beta chains given below trace back to one sample, sequenced in a study of blood T cell repertoires in COVID-19. Clones were read by immunoSEQ multiplex PCR, and TCRdb kept only the in-frame ones, dropping some. The repertoire holds roughly 200,000 clones, about 86% seen once, with just over 8.5% in the top ten. Sequencing used peripheral blood. The receptors here all came from a man aged 35 to 55 with active or convalescent COVID-19.

The chain joins TRBV5-1 to TRBJ1-1; D possibly corresponds to TRBD1 (6 bases). Trimming pared 3 bases from V and 6 bases from J, leaving 18 bases between. The CDR3 is 15 residues long. The germline V gene encodes CDR1 SGHRS and CDR2 YFSETQ. CDR3: CASSWDRTEEAEAFF. CDR3 coding DNA: TGCGCCAGCAGCTGGGATAGGACAGAGGAGGCTGAAGCTTTCTTT.

The V and J genes are TRBV7-2 and TRBJ2-1; TRBD2 aligns across 8 bases. Germline V gene data show CDR1 as SGHTA and CDR2 as FQGNSA. V was pared by 5 bases and J by 9 bases, with 12 bases of the junction left unmatched. The CDR3 spans 15 residues. CDR3 bases: TGTGCCAGCAGCCCAACGCCGGGGGGGGCTGGTGAGCAGTTCTTC. Its translation is CASSPTPGGAGEQFF.

The chain combines TRBV18 with TRBJ2-2; D remains unclear. V shed 5 bases and J shed 0 bases, with 13 bases lying between them. CDR1 is KGHSH and CDR2 is LQKENI in the germline V gene. The CDR3 runs to 16 residues. CDR3 region: CASSSLALANTGELFF. CDR3 DNA: TGTGCCAGCTCATCCTTAGCCCTAGCGAACACCGGGGAGCTGTTTTTT. Drawing the rest from reference TRBV18 and TRBJ2-2, the complete variable domain is NAGVMQNPRHLVRRRGQEARLRCSPMKGHSHVYWYRQLPEEGLKFMVYLQKENIIDESGMPKERFSAEFPKEGPSILRIQQVVRGDSAAYFCASSSLALANTGELFFGEGSRLTVL.

The chain carries TRBV6-6 and TRBJ2-3, with 10 bases identical to TRBD2. Trimming at V came to 8 bases and at J to 2 bases, leaving 10 bases not matched to a gene. Germline assignment: CDR1 MNHNY and CDR2 SVGAGI (reference sequence). This CDR3 comprises 16 residues. CDR3 residues: CASGWSGGANTDTQYF. In DNA form, the CDR3 reads TGTGCCAGCGGATGGAGCGGGGGGGCCAACACAGATACGCAGTATTTT.

This sequence joins TRBV5-4 and TRBJ2-1, with 12 bases aligning to TRBD2. The CDR3 is 14 amino acids. The germline V gene has CDR1 SGHNT and CDR2 YYREEE (reference sequence). V was clipped by 4 bases and J by 8 bases; unmatched bases: 4. In DNA, the CDR3 is TGTGCCAGCAGCCCGGGACTAGCGGGCGATGAGCAGTTCTTC. Its protein product is CASSPGLAGDEQFF. The entire variable domain, with the rest obtained from reference TRBV5-4 and TRBJ2-1, is as follows: ETGVTQSPTHLIKTRGQQVTLRCSSQSGHNTVSWYQQALGQGPQFIFQYYREEENGRGNFPPRFSGLQFPNYSSELNVNALELDDSALYLCASSPGLAGDEQFFGPGTRLTVL.

The chain carries TRBV30 and TRBJ2-7; no definite D call. Trimming took off 2 bases at V and 3 bases at J, with 5 bases between the two ends. Germline assignment: CDR1 GTSNPN and CDR2 SVGIG (reference sequence). The length of the CDR3 is 11 residues. Here the CDR3 DNA reads TGTGCCTGGAGTCGTCTCTACGAGCAGTACTTC. It translates to CAWSRLYEQYF.

The rearrangement joins TRBV30 to TRBJ1-3; no firm D call. CDR1 and CDR2 (germline): GTSNPN, SVGIG (reference sequence). This CDR3 has 15 residues. The V end was cut by 3 bases, the J end by 0 bases, with 12 bases between. In DNA form, the CDR3 reads TGTGCCTGGAGCGGAGACGCGAACTCTGGAAACACCATATATTTT. Protein: CAWSGDANSGNTIYF.

The chain uses TRBV21-1 and TRBJ1-4. TRBV21-1 constitutes a pseudogene. The CDR3 loop spans 11 amino acids. CDR3 in amino acids: CASTANEKLFF. The CDR3 DNA reads as TGTGCCAGCACCGCTAATGAAAAACTGTTTTTT.

V is TRBV28 and J is TRBJ2-7; perhaps TRBD2 as D (6 bases). V was pared by 5 bases and J by 3 bases, with 11 bases between. Germline V lookup: CDR1 MDHEN, CDR2 SYDVKM. This CDR3 has 13 amino acids. The CDR3 coding sequence is TGTGCCAGCAGTACGGTCGGGGGCTACGAGCAGTACTTC. It codes for CASSTVGGYEQYF.

This chain joins TRBV4-3 and TRBJ1-2, with 9 bases matching TRBD1. Trimming at V came to 0 bases and at J to 4 bases, leaving 3 bases not matched to a gene. Germline assignment: CDR1 LGHNA and CDR2 YSLEER. This CDR3 comprises 15 residues. The CDR3 region is CASSQDGGQGYGYTF. CDR3 DNA: TGCGCCAGCAGCCAAGACGGGGGACAGGGCTATGGCTACACCTTC.

This chain joins TRBV6-1 and TRBJ2-7; the D gene is possibly TRBD1 (6 bases). CDR1 MNHNS and CDR2 SASEGT come from the germline V gene. The CDR3 length is 12 residues. Trimming stripped 2 bases from V and 6 bases from J, with 8 bases between. For the CDR3, the DNA is TGTGCCAGCAGTGAACAGGGGAGCGAGCAGTACTTC. This gives the protein CASSEQGSEQYF.

This chain links TRBV6-2 or TRBV6-3 with TRBJ2-3; the D gene is possibly TRBD2 (7 bases). Germline values: CDR1 MNHEY, CDR2 SVGEGT. There are 15 residues in the CDR3. V lost 7 bases to trimming and J lost 4 bases, with 18 bases between them. CDR3 bases: TGTGCCAGCACCCCAGACGGGGGGCGCTCAGATACGCAGTATTTT. Translated, it gives CASTPDGGRSDTQYF.

The chain employs TRBV2 and TRBJ1-5, with 7 bases identical to TRBD1. Germline V lookup: CDR1 SNHLY, CDR2 FYNNEI. V was clipped by 7 bases and J by 3 bases; unmatched bases: 9. The CDR3 contains 15 residues. The CDR3 here is CASTVTGRNNQPQHF. The CDR3 DNA follows: TGTGCCAGCACTGTGACAGGGCGAAACAATCAGCCCCAGCATTTT. The whole variable domain, filled in from reference TRBV2 and TRBJ1-5, reads EPEVTQTPSHQVTQMGQEVILRCVPISNHLYFYWYRQILGQKVEFLVSFYNNEISEKSEIFDDQFSVERPDGSNFTLKIRSTKLEDSAMYFCASTVTGRNNQPQHFGDGTRLSIL.

This chain connects TRBV30 to TRBJ1-5; 11 bases align to TRBD1. J was trimmed by 2 bases and V by 7 bases; bases with no gene match: 7. Germline CDR1 and CDR2: GTSNPN and SVGIG (reference sequence). The CDR3 spans 15 residues. DNA for the CDR3: TGTGCCTCCACGGGGACAGGGGGAGGCAATCAGCCCCAGCATTTT. Translating gives CASTGTGGGNQPQHF.

V is TRBV2 and J is TRBJ2-7, with 7 bases identical to TRBD2. The V gene's germline CDR1 is SNHLY and CDR2 FYNNEI. Trimming at V came to 3 bases and at J to 3 bases, leaving 23 bases not matched to a gene. The CDR3 loop spans 20 amino acids. CDR3 sequence (DNA): TGTGCCAGCAGTGATTTACGGCTAGTATTTCACGGGAGGTTAGGCTACGAGCAGTACTTC. Amino acids: CASSDLRLVFHGRLGYEQYF.

The V and J genes are TRBV5-1 and TRBJ1-1, with a tentative D call TRBD1 (5 bases). Trimming took off 4 bases at V and 0 bases at J, with 13 bases between the two ends. Per the germline V gene, CDR1 is SGHRS and CDR2 is YFSETQ. The CDR3 loop spans 15 amino acids. The CDR3 is CASSRSTDLNTEAFF. The CDR3 DNA sequence: TGCGCCAGCAGCCGCTCGACAGATTTGAACACTGAAGCTTTCTTT.

The chain recombines TRBV4-2 with TRBJ1-2; D uncertain. CDR3 length: 15 residues. V was cut by 1 base and J by 7 bases, with 16 bases left in between. Germline lookup yields CDR1 LGHNA and CDR2 YNFKEQ. CDR3 DNA sequence: TGTGCCAGCAGCCAAGGTAGCGGGGAAGATCTTGGCTACACCTTC. Its translation is CASSQGSGEDLGYTF.

This sequence joins TRBV19 and TRBJ1-1, with D unclear. CDR1 LNHDA and CDR2 SQIVND come from the germline V gene (reference sequence). Trimming shortened V by 2 bases and J by 5 bases, and 3 bases separated the two germline ends. The CDR3 is 11 residues long. The CDR3 spells CASSILTEAFF. CDR3 DNA: TGTGCCAGTAGTATATTAACTGAAGCTTTCTTT.

The CDR3 DNA reads as TGTGCCAGCAGCTACCGAACCCAGCGGGAGAAGGGGATGAATGAGCAGTTCTTC. Protein: CASSYRTQREKGMNEQFF. The V and J genes are TRBV3-1 (or the pseudogene TRBV3-2) and TRBJ2-1; TRBD2 matches at 8 bases. Germline V gene lookup returns CDR1 LGHDT and CDR2 YNNKEL (reference sequence). CDR3 length: 18 amino acids. The J segment lost 7 bases and the V segment lost 5 bases, leaving 19 bases of the junction unmatched.